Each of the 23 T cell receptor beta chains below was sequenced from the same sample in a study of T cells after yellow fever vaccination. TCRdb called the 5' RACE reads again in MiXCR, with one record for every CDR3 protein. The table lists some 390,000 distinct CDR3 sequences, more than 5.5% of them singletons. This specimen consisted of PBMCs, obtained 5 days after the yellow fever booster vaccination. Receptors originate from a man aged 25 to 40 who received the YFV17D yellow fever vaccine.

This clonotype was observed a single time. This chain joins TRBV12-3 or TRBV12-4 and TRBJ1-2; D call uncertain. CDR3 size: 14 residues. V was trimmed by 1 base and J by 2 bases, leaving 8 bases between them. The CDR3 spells CASSLGGENYGYTF. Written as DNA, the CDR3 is TGTGCCAGCAGTTTAGGAGGAGAGAACTATGGCTACACCTTC.

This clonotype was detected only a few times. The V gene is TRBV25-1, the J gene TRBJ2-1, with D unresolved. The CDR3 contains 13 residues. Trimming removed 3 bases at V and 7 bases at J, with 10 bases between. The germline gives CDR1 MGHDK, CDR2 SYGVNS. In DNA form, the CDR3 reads TGTGCCAGCAGTGACCCGACCCTGAATGAGCAGTTCTTC. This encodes CASSDPTLNEQFF.

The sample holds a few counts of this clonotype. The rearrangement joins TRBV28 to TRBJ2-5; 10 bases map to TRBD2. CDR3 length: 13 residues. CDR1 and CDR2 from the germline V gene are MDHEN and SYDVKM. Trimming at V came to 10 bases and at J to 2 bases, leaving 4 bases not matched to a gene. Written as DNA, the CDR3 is TGTGCCACTACGACTAGCGGGCAAGAGACCCAGTACTTC. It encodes CATTTSGQETQYF.

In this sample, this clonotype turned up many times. CDR3 region: CSASSGTARGELFF. DNA for the CDR3: TGCAGTGCTAGCTCCGGGACGGCTCGCGGGGAGCTGTTTTTT. The V and J genes are TRBV20-1 and TRBJ2-2; perhaps D is TRBD1 or TRBD2 (5 bases each). Germline V CDR1 and CDR2: DFQATT, SNEGSKA (reference sequence). V was trimmed by 3 bases and J by 7 bases, leaving 15 bases between them. This CDR3 region has 14 residues.

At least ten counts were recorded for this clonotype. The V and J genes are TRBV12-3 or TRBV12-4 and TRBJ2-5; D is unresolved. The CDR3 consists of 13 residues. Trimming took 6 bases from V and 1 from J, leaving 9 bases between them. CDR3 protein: CASSSPSQETQYF. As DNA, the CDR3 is TGTGCCAGCAGCTCTCCCAGCCAAGAGACCCAGTACTTC.

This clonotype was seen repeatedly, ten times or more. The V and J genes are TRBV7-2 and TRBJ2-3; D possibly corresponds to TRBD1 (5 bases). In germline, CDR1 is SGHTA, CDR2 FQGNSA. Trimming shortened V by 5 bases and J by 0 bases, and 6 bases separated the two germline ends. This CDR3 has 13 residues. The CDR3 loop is CASSRQSTDTQYF. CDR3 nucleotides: TGTGCCAGCAGCCGACAGAGCACAGATACGCAGTATTTT.

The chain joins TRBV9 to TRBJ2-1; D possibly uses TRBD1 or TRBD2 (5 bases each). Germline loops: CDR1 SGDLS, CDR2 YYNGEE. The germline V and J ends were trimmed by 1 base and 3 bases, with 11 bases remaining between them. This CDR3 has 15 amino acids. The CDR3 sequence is CASSVIGGVYNEQFF. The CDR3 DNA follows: TGTGCCAGCAGCGTAATTGGGGGTGTCTACAATGAGCAGTTCTTC. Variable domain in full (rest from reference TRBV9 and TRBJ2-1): DSGVTQTPKHLITATGQRVTLRCSPRSGDLSVYWYQQSLDQGLQFLIQYYNGEERAKGNILERFSAQQFPDLHSELNLSSLELGDSALYFCASSVIGGVYNEQFFGPGTRLTVL.

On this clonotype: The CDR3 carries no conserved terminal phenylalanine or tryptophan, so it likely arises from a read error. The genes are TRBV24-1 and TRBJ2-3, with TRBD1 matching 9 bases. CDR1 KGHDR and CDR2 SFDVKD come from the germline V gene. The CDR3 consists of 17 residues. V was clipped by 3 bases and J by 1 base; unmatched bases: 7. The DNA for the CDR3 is TGTGCCACCAGTGATCAACGACAGGGGGTGGGCACAGATACGCAGTATTAT. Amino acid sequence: CATSDQRQGVGTDTQYY.

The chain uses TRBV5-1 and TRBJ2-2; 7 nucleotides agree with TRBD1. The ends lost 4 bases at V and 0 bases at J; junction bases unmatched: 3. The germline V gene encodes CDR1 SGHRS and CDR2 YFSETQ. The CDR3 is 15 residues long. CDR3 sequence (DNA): TGCGCCAGCAGCATCGGACAGGCGAACACCGGGGAGCTGTTTTTT. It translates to CASSIGQANTGELFF.

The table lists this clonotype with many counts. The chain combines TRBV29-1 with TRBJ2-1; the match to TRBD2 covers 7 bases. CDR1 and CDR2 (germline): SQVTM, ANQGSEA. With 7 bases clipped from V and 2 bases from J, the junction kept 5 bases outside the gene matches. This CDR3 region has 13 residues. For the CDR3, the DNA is TGCAGCGCGAAGCGGGAAGCCTACAATGAGCAGTTCTTC. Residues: CSAKREAYNEQFF.

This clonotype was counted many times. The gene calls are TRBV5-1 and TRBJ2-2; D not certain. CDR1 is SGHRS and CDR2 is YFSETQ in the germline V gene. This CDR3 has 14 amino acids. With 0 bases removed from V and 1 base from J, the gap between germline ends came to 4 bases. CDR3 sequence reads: CASSLVGNTGELFF. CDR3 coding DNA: TGCGCCAGCAGCTTGGTGGGGAACACCGGGGAGCTGTTTTTT.

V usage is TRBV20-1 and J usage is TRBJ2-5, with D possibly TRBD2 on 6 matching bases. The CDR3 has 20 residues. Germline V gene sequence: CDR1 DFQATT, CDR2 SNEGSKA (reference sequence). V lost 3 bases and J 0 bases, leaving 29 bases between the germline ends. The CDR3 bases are TGCAGTGCTAGGGTGGGAGCGGGTAGTGGAAACAGAGTGTACCAAGAGACCCAGTACTTC. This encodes CSARVGAGSGNRVYQETQYF.

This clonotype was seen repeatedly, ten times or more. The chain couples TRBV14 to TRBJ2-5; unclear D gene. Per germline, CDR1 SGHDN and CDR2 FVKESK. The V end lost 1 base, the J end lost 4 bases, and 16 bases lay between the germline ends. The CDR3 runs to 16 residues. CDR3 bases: TGTGCCAGCAGCCAAGGGCGCCTAAGCTGGGGAGAGACCCAGTACTTC. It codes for CASSQGRLSWGETQYF.

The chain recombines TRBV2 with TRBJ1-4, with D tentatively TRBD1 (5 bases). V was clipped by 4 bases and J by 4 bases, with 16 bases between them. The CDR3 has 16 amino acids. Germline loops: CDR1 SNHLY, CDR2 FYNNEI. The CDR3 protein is CASSVRDVGFNEKLFF. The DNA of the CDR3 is TGTGCCAGCAGTGTCCGGGACGTGGGTTTTAATGAAAAACTGTTTTTT.

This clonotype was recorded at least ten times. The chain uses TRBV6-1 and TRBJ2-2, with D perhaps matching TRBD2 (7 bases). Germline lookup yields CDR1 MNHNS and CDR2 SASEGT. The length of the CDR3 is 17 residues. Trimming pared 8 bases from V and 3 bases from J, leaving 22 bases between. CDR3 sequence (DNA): TGTGCCAGCCTCACCGGGGGGCCTGCTACCTACACCGGGGAGCTGTTTTTT. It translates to CASLTGGPATYTGELFF.

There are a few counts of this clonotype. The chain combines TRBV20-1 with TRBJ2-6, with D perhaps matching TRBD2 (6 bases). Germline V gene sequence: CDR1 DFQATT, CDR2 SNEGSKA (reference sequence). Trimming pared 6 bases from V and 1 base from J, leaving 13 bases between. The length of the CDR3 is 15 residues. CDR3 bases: TGCAGTGCCCCGGGGGTAGGATCTGGGGCCAACGTCCTGACTTTC. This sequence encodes CSAPGVGSGANVLTF.

For the CDR3, the DNA is TGTGCCAGCAGCTCAGACAGGGTCCCCGGGGAGCAGTACTTC. It specifies CASSSDRVPGEQYF. The rearrangement uses TRBV7-2 and TRBJ2-7; 7 bases line up with TRBD1. Germline V gene lookup returns CDR1 SGHTA and CDR2 FQGNSA. The CDR3 is 14 residues long. V trimming: 4 bases; J trimming: 7 bases; junction bases outside the gene matches: 10. The variable domain in full, completed from reference TRBV7-2 and TRBJ2-7, reads GAGVSQSPSNKVTEKGKDVELRCDPISGHTALYWYRQSLGQGLEFLIYFQGNSAPDKSGLPSDRFSAERTGGSVSTLTIQRTQQEDSAVYLCASSSDRVPGEQYFGPGTRLTVT.

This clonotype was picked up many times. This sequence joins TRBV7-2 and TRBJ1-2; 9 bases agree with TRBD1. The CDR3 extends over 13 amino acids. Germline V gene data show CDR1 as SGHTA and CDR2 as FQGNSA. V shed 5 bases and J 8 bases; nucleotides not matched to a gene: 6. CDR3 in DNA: TGTGCCAGCAGCGCTACGGGACAGGGCGGCTACACCTTC. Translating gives CASSATGQGGYTF.

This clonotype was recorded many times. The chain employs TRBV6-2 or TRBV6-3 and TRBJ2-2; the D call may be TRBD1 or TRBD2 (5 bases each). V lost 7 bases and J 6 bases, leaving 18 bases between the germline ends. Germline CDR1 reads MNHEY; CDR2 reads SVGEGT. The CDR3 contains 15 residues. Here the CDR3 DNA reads TGTGCCAGCACCATCGTTCGGGGCGAGGCCGGGGAGCTGTTTTTT. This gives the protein CASTIVRGEAGELFF.

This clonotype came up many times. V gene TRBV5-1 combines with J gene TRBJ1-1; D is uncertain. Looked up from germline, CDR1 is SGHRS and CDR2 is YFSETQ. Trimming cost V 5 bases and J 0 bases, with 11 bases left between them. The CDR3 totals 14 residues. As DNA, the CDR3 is TGCGCCAGCAGAACCAACACAGTGAACACTGAAGCTTTCTTT. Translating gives CASRTNTVNTEAFF.

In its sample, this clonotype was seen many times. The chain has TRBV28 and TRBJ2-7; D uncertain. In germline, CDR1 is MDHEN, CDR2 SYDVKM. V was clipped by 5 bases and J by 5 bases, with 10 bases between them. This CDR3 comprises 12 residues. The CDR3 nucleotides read TGTGCCAGCAGTCCCCTTAGGCACGAGCAGTACTTC. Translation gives CASSPLRHEQYF.

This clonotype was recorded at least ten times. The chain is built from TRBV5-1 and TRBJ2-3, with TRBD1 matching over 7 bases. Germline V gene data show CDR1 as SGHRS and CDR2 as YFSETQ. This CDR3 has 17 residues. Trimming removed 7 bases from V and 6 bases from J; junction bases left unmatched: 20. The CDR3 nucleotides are TGCGCCAGCCAGACCACCGGACAGGCCCCGTTTCGCGATACGCAGTATTTT. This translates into CASQTTGQAPFRDTQYF.

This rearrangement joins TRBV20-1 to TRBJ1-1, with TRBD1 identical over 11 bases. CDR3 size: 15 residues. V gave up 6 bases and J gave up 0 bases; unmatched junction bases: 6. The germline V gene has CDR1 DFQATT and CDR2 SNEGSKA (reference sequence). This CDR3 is CSAPDRGRVNTEAFF. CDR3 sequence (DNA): TGCAGTGCGCCGGACAGGGGGCGCGTGAACACTGAAGCTTTCTTT.